This T cell receptor (beta chain) comes out of a study of T cells after yellow fever vaccination. Regarding the study as a whole: Of the clonotypes, a small share occurred in both CD4 and CD8 compartments.

The CDR3 sequence is 15 residues long. Germline CDR1 is SGHTA and CDR2 is FQGNSA. Trimming shortened V by 5 bases and J by 8 bases, and 19 bases separated the two germline ends. Generation of TCR cDNA used 5'RACE template switching (which added a universal primer site and UMIs). In TCRdb, the 5' RACE reads were re-called with MiXCR into one record per CDR3 protein. The data hold about 430,000 distinct CDR3 sequences, with roughly a sixth observed a single time. This clonotype was seen a few times. Its antigen remains unidentified. This TCR derives from a young man who received the YFV17D yellow fever vaccine. The sample in question was PBMCs, obtained before the yellow fever booster vaccination. This rearrangement joins TRBV7-2 to TRBJ2-1, with no clear D. DNA for the CDR3: TGTGCCAGCAGCCCCCATGGACGGCTGCTCTATGAGCAGTTCTTC. The encoded protein is CASSPHGRLLYEQFF.